The TCR beta chain described here comes from a study of long-term antiretroviral therapy in people with HIV. The assay, immunoSEQ v3.0, was run at survey level. The repertoire was sequenced with immunoSEQ multiplex PCR; TCRdb's copy has only in-frame clones and lacks some. Among some 25,000 clones listed, roughly 82% were seen once. V shed 4 bases and J shed 4 bases, with 22 bases lying between them. The CDR3 sequence is 17 residues long. Germline CDR1 and CDR2: MGHRA and YSYEKL. This receptor was taken from a middle-aged man with HIV. Sequenced here: unsorted PBMCs, sampled 3 years after starting antiretroviral therapy. The V and J genes are TRBV4-1 and TRBJ1-1; D perhaps matches TRBD1 (6 bases). The CDR3 region has the DNA TGCGCCAGCAGCCGCTGGGGGGGCTCGGAAGGGGGCACTGAAGCTTTCTTT. Its translation: CASSRWGGSEGGTEAFF.